This T cell receptor beta chain emerged from a study of T cell responses to AZD1222 COVID-19 vaccine (dated by TCRdb to the early 2020s). Background on the whole study: Because spike-specific TCR depth and breadth did not differ between the two schedules, AZD1222 recipients who got a second dose at roughly 4 weeks were pooled with those who got a second dose at roughly 12 weeks. A total of 233 trial participants underwent TCR sequencing, of whom 200 to 220 received two doses of AZD1222 and 26 received two doses of the MenACWY control vaccine. Trial participants were enrolled into age subgroups of 18-55, 56-69 and 70-plus years, which contained approximately 150, 30 and 60 TCR-sequenced participants, respectively. Broad study findings and their caveats: Because no day 14 peak-response samples were available, repertoires were characterized only after the peak T cell response. The whole spike protein was spanned by vaccine-associated CD4 TCRs, and dominant responses were seen in regions 160-218 and 743-854. Epitopes outside the regions mutated in the B.1.351 and B.1.1.7 variants were reportedly recognized by nearly half of the unique spike-specific TCRs. Conclusions about previously exposed vaccinees are limited because only six or seven AZD1222 recipients were SARS-CoV-2 seropositive at baseline. The 56-69-year group was small, and its depth increase did not reach significance, likely because of low power. Spike-specific TCR breadth and depth rose significantly after two AZD1222 doses compared with day 0 and with MenACWY recipients. Most participants were white British and females outnumbered males, and the authors suggested that clonal diversity may have been underestimated.

This sample's time point label indicates: baseline before first vaccination. Vaccinee samples were obtained from the UK trials COV001 and COV002, which included a single-blind randomized controlled phase 2/3 trial of AZD1222 (ChAdOx1 nCoV-19) in healthy adults. For TCRbeta chain sequencing, PBMC samples from trial participants were taken at day 0 and at day 28 after the second dose. In the case of this clone: It lacks a known antigen. No base quality information exists; no much larger clone differs at one position.

The CDR3 regions of human TCRbeta chains were subjected to immunosequencing. The authors' pipeline ran thus. TCRs in the repertoires were compared against a reference library of SARS-CoV-2-specific TCRs that had been generated with the MIRA antigen-specificity platform. Breadth was defined as the fraction of unique TCRs that were SARS-CoV-2-associated. Depth was defined as the fraction of total T cells that were SARS-CoV-2-associated. Using the MIRA data, every spike-specific TCR was mapped to the spike region that the TCR reacted to and assigned to either a CD4 or a CD8 class. Log10-transformed breadth and depth values were compared by one-way ANOVA with Sidak's multiple comparisons tests. The clones in this table, taken by TCRdb from immuneACCESS, are in-frame only. Not every clone is retained; where verified, under half of the shortfall comes from an unresolved V gene, and the cause of the rest is unknown. The V and J calls and clone size were taken over from that table, and D and trimming were inferred from the DNA. The sample has just under 100,000 clones on record, 70% to 90% of them singletons. Roughly 3% of the sample is held by the ten biggest clonotypes.

The germline V gene specifies LGHNT as CDR1 and FRNRAP as CDR2. V is shortened by 6 bases, J by 3 bases, and the region joining them spans 12 bases. The CDR3 covers 14 residues, taking in both the cysteine and the phenylalanine. This entry keeps only the CDR3 DNA: 42 bases, framed from base 1. The chain joins TRBV12-5 to TRBJ1-5; the D gene is perhaps TRBD1, on 6 matching bases. This TCR was recovered from an adult in good health. The source was peripheral blood, collected on day 0 of AZD1222 vaccination. The DNA sequence reads TGTGCTAGTGGCGCCGGACAGAACAATCAGCCCCAGCATTTT. It is translated as CASGAGQNNQPQHF.